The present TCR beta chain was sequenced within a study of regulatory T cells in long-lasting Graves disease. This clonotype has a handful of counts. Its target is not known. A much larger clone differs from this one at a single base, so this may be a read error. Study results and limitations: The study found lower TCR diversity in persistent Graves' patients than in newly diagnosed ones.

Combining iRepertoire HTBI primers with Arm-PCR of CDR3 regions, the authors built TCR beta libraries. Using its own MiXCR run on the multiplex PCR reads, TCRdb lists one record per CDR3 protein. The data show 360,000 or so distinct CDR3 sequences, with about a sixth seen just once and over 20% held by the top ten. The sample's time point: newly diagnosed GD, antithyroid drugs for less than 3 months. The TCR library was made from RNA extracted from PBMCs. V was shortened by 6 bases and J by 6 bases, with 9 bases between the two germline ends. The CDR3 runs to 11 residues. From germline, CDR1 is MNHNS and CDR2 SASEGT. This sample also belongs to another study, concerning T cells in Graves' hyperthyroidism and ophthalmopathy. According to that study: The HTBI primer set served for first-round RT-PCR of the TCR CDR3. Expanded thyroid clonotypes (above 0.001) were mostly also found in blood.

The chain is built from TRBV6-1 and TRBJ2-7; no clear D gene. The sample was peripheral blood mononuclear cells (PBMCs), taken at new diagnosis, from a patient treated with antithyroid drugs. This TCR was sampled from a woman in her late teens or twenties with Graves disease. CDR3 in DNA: TGTGCCAGCAGACCCGGTACCGAGCAGTACTTC. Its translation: CASRPGTEQYF.